Listed below are T cell receptor beta chains from one sample, sequenced in a study of T cells in Graves' hyperthyroidism and ophthalmopathy. TCRdb re-derived calls from the multiplex PCR reads in MiXCR, one entry per CDR3 protein. The sample yields around 520,000 distinct CDR3 sequences, around 15% seen once. The specimen sequenced was blood. These TCRs come from a woman between 18 and 29 years old with Graves' hyperthyroidism. The CDR3 runs from the conserved cysteine through the conserved F or W. A D gene is named only where the DNA matches it firmly. The size of a clone is reported for some rows only, either as once, few or many, or as a class for expanded clones.

>TRBV13|.|17|many|TRBJ2-3
CASSTLERASPGDTQYF
TGTGCCAGCAGCACCCTAGAGCGGGCGTCACCGGGGGATACGCAGTATTTT
>TRBV6-2/TRBV6-3|TRBD2|17|many|TRBJ2-1
CASRRETGTRDHNEQFF
TGTGCCAGCAGGAGAGAGACCGGGACTAGGGACCACAATGAGCAGTTCTTC
>TRBV28|TRBD1|17|many|TRBJ2-4
CASSSRGQPIAKNIQYF
TGTGCCAGCAGTTCCCGGGGACAGCCAATAGCCAAAAACATTCAGTACTTC
>TRBV20-1|.|14|many|TRBJ2-7
CSARTPRDGIEQYF
TGCAGTGCTAGAACACCGCGAGATGGGATCGAGCAGTACTTC
>TRBV6-1|.|14|few|TRBJ1-2
CASAEGFANYGYTF
TGTGCCAGCGCTGAGGGTTTTGCTAACTATGGCTACACCTTC
>TRBV9|.|14|few|TRBJ2-1
CASSPTGEATEQFF
TGTGCCAGCAGCCCCACGGGAGAAGCCACTGAGCAGTTCTTC
>TRBV25-1|.|13|.|TRBJ2-3
CASWTSATDTQYF
TGTGCCAGCTGGACTTCGGCGACAGATACGCAGTATTTT
>TRBV6-1|.|15|.|TRBJ1-5
CASSLNYGGNQPQHF
TGTGCCAGCAGTTTAAACTATGGGGGTAATCAGCCCCAGCATTTT
>TRBV12-3/TRBV12-4|.|13|few|TRBJ1-2
CASSRQVLEGYTF
TGTGCCAGCAGTAGACAGGTTTTAGAGGGCTACACCTTC
>TRBV3-1|TRBD2|18|.|TRBJ2-1
CASSQADIAGRSYNEQFF
TGTGCCAGCAGCCAGGCGGATATAGCGGGACGATCCTACAATGAGCAGTTCTTC
>TRBV18|TRBD1|16|few|TRBJ2-1
CASSPPTGGSYNEQFF
TGTGCCAGCTCACCACCGACAGGGGGCTCCTACAATGAGCAGTTCTTC
>TRBV18|.|16|.|TRBJ1-5
CASSPSRGRQYQPQHF
TGTGCCAGCTCACCCTCCAGAGGCAGACAGTATCAGCCCCAGCATTTT
>TRBV3-1|.|15|few|TRBJ2-1
CASSQGQGKSGEQFF
TGTGCCAGCAGCCAAGGGCAGGGAAAGTCGGGTGAGCAGTTCTTC
>TRBV6-2/TRBV6-3|.|15|many|TRBJ2-6
CASSLAGAGANVLTF
TGTGCCAGCAGTCTGGCGGGTGCTGGGGCCAACGTCCTGACTTTC
>TRBV12-3/TRBV12-4|.|13|many|TRBJ1-1
CATSPPMSTEAFF
TGTGCCACGTCACCCCCGATGAGCACTGAAGCTTTCTTT
>TRBV20-1|.|14|.|TRBJ1-3
CSARDASSGNTIYF
TGCAGTGCTAGGGACGCGAGCTCTGGAAACACCATATATTTT
>TRBV19|.|11|few|TRBJ2-3
CASVSTDTQYF
TGTGCCAGTGTAAGCACAGATACGCAGTATTTT
>TRBV28|.|13|few|TRBJ1-2
CASSQLRGYGYTF
TGTGCCAGCAGTCAACTCCGGGGCTATGGCTACACCTTC
>TRBV6-1|TRBD1|16|few|TRBJ1-2
CASREDTGDGLEGYTF
TGTGCCAGCAGGGAAGATACAGGGGATGGATTGGAAGGCTACACCTTC
>TRBV7-2|TRBD1|18|.|TRBJ1-1
CASRKGDRGYIFYTEAFF
TGTGCCAGCAGGAAAGGGGACAGGGGATATATTTTTTACACTGAAGCTTTCTTT
>TRBV7-9|.|10|many|TRBJ2-5
CASSPRTQYF
TGTGCCAGCAGCCCGAGGACCCAGTACTTC
>TRBV15|.|17|.|TRBJ1-5
CATSRGGASRRNQPQHF
TGTGCCACCAGCAGAGGGGGGGCCTCAAGAAGAAATCAGCCCCAGCATTTT
>TRBV12-3/TRBV12-4|TRBD2|16|few|TRBJ2-1
CASSAFPGLANNEQFF
TGTGCCAGCAGCGCCTTCCCGGGACTAGCAAACAATGAGCAGTTCTTC
>TRBV13|.|16|.|TRBJ2-2
CASSLNLGGNTGELFF
TGTGCCAGCAGCTTGAACCTGGGAGGGAACACCGGGGAGCTGTTTTTT
>TRBV24-1|TRBD1|17|many|TRBJ2-1
CATSDSRTGATYNEQFF
TGTGCCACCAGTGATTCCCGGACAGGCGCAACCTACAATGAGCAGTTCTTC
>TRBV29-1|.|13|few|TRBJ2-5
CSVDRLPQETQYF
TGCAGCGTTGATAGGCTTCCACAAGAGACCCAGTACTTC
>TRBV12-3/TRBV12-4|.|14|.|TRBJ2-1
CASSWKGPPNEQFF
TGTGCCAGCAGTTGGAAGGGCCCGCCGAATGAGCAGTTCTTC
>TRBV2|TRBD1|15|few|TRBJ2-1
CASRRGQGTGDEQFF
TGTGCCAGCAGGCGGGGACAGGGGACGGGCGATGAGCAGTTCTTC
>TRBV14|.|16|many|TRBJ2-3
CASSQELSGFTDTQYF
TGTGCCAGCAGCCAAGAGTTGAGCGGATTCACAGATACGCAGTATTTT
>TRBV19|TRBD2|16|many|TRBJ2-6
CASSGAGGTGANVLTF
TGTGCCAGTAGTGGTGCGGGAGGGACTGGGGCCAACGTCCTGACTTTC
>TRBV10-1|TRBD1|15|many|TRBJ2-7
CASSDPGQGLDEQYF
TGCGCCAGCAGTGACCCGGGACAGGGTCTAGACGAGCAGTACTTC
>TRBV20-1|TRBD2|19|.|TRBJ2-6
CSARGETSGLCSGANVLTF
TGCAGTGCTAGAGGGGAGACTAGCGGGCTGTGCTCTGGGGCCAACGTCCTGACTTTC
>TRBV9|TRBD2|15|many|TRBJ2-1
CASSSGTSADNEQFF
TGTGCCAGCAGCTCCGGGACTAGCGCCGACAATGAGCAGTTCTTC
>TRBV20-1|TRBD2|18|few|TRBJ2-3
CSARAGTSGNVPTDTQYF
TGCAGTGCTAGAGCCGGGACTAGCGGGAATGTCCCCACAGATACGCAGTATTTT
>TRBV3-1|.|15|few|TRBJ2-1
CASSPSRGSYNEQFF
TGTGCCAGCAGCCCCTCCCGGGGGTCCTACAATGAGCAGTTCTTC
>TRBV5-1|TRBD2|17|few|TRBJ2-3
CASSFKLSGSGRDTQYF
TGCGCCAGCAGCTTCAAACTTAGCGGGAGCGGTAGGGATACGCAGTATTTT
>TRBV9|.|15|few|TRBJ1-3
CASSPREATGNTIYF
TGTGCCAGCAGCCCGCGGGAGGCTACTGGAAACACCATATATTTT
>TRBV12-3/TRBV12-4|.|15|many|TRBJ1-2
CASSPPRQENYGYTF
TGTGCCAGCAGTCCCCCCCGACAGGAGAACTATGGCTACACCTTC
>TRBV11-1|TRBD2|15|many|TRBJ2-1
CASSSRTSGTHPRFF
TGTGCCAGCAGCTCCAGGACTAGCGGGACCCACCCCCGGTTCTTC
>TRBV6-2/TRBV6-3|.|13|.|TRBJ1-1
CASNPSLNTEAFF
TGTGCCAGCAATCCCTCCCTGAACACTGAAGCTTTCTTT
>TRBV11-2|TRBD2|18|.|TRBJ2-1
CASSSEAGVVWSYNEQFF
TGTGCCAGCAGTTCCGAAGCGGGAGTGGTATGGTCCTACAATGAGCAGTTCTTC
>TRBV9|TRBD1|15|.|TRBJ1-1
CASSPTTGMDTEAFF
TGTGCCAGCAGCCCGACGACAGGGATGGACACTGAAGCTTTCTTT
>TRBV5-1|.|15|many|TRBJ2-7
CASSFRSSGIYEQYF
TGCGCCAGCAGCTTCCGTAGCTCAGGGATTTACGAGCAGTACTTC
>TRBV2|TRBD1|14|many|TRBJ2-7
CASLAGQGRYEQYF
TGTGCCAGCTTGGCGGGACAGGGTCGATACGAGCAGTACTTC
>TRBV29-1|.|12|many|TRBJ1-1
CSALGLNTEAFF
TGCAGCGCCCTAGGGCTGAACACTGAAGCTTTCTTT
>TRBV7-3|TRBD2|16|.|TRBJ2-3
CASSPGGAGVGDTQYF
TGTGCCAGCAGCCCGGGCGGAGCGGGAGTGGGTGATACGCAGTATTTT
>TRBV6-1|.|16|.|TRBJ1-5
CASSERWGDRNQPQHF
TGTGCCAGCAGTGAAAGATGGGGGGACCGCAATCAGCCCCAGCATTTT
>TRBV19|TRBD2|17|.|TRBJ2-3
CASSIERTSGGTDTQYF
TGTGCCAGTAGTATAGAGCGCACTAGCGGAGGCACAGATACGCAGTATTTT
>TRBV20-1|.|12|many|TRBJ1-6
CSAVGSSSPLHF
TGCAGTGCGGTGGGGTCGAGTTCACCCCTCCACTTT
>TRBV19|.|16|few|TRBJ2-2
CASSRTVGNHIGELFF
TGTGCCAGTAGTCGGACGGTAGGGAATCACATCGGGGAGCTGTTTTTT
>TRBV27|.|15|many|TRBJ1-1
CASSPPQYANTEAFF
TGTGCCAGCAGTCCTCCGCAATATGCGAACACTGAAGCTTTCTTT
>TRBV2|.|14|many|TRBJ2-1
CASSEMTANNEQFF
TGTGCCAGCAGTGAAATGACAGCCAACAATGAGCAGTTCTTC
>TRBV30|TRBD2|15|many|TRBJ2-1
CAWSGLAGSYNEQFF
TGTGCCTGGAGTGGGTTAGCGGGTTCCTACAATGAGCAGTTCTTC
>TRBV7-9|.|14|.|TRBJ2-2
CASSVRPITGELFF
TGTGCCAGCAGCGTAAGGCCTATCACCGGGGAGCTGTTTTTT
>TRBV24-1|.|13|few|TRBJ2-5
CATGRSPQETQYF
TGTGCCACGGGGCGGAGCCCCCAAGAGACCCAGTACTTC
>TRBV5-1|.|15|.|TRBJ1-5
CASSLEGRSNQPQHF
TGCGCCAGCAGCTTGGAGGGTAGGAGCAATCAGCCCCAGCATTTT
>TRBV6-1|.|11|few|TRBJ2-1
CAVRLLGEQFF
TGTGCCGTACGGCTATTGGGTGAGCAGTTCTTC
>TRBV14|TRBD1|15|.|TRBJ1-4
CASSQIRTGREELFF
TGTGCCAGCAGCCAAATCAGGACAGGGAGAGAAGAACTGTTTTTT
>TRBV7-7|.|15|.|TRBJ2-1
CASSLAPETYNEQFF
TGTGCCAGCAGCTTAGCCCCGGAGACCTACAATGAGCAGTTCTTC